The T cell receptor (beta chain) described here comes from a study of Graves' ophthalmopathy and Graves' hyperthyroidism. General study points: The model's ophthalmopathy progression predictions had roughly 69% sensitivity and 72% to 75% specificity.

Stable hyperthyroidism denotes an absence of ophthalmopathy throughout 18 months of follow-up. Patients in the hyperthyroidism group, adults aged 18 to 65, were newly diagnosed, under 2 months' duration. Fresh peripheral blood, around 10 ml, was the PBMC source. Concerning this clonotype: Its cognate antigen is unknown.

Beta-chain TCR CDR3 regions were amplified from RNA transcripts. Second-round multiplex PCR came after a first-round RT-PCR that employed HTBI primers. TCRdb reanalysed the multiplex PCR reads using MiXCR and keeps one entry per CDR3 protein. The sample carries about 620,000 distinct CDR3 sequences, about 20% recorded once. Trimming pared 0 bases from V and 0 bases from J, leaving 8 bases between. The CDR3 consists of 15 residues. Germline lookup yields CDR1 ENHRY and CDR2 SYGVKD. The chain joins TRBV10-3 to TRBJ1-1; D gene unclear. This receptor was taken from a woman younger than 35 with stable Graves' hyperthyroidism. Some clones in this sample may be carry-over from other donors' samples. The sequenced sample consisted of peripheral blood. CDR3 in amino acids: CAISESNIMNTEAFF. DNA for the CDR3: TGTGCCATCAGTGAGTCGAACATCATGAACACTGAAGCTTTCTTT.